These 13 T cell receptor beta chains were sequenced from one sample in a study of cytomegalovirus exposure and HLA in healthy donors. The PCR ran on 60 Vbeta and 13 Jbeta primers. Profiling relied on immunoSEQ multiplex PCR, and the TCRdb table lists in-frame clones only, not all of them. Seen here are about 74,000 clones, approximately 72% observed once, and the top ten hold 11%. The sample taken for sequencing was PBMCs. The receptors derive from a woman between 40 and 55 years old in good health and CMV-seropositive.

CDR3 loop: CASSLGQGTFYEQYF. The CDR3 DNA reads TGTGCCAGCAGCTTGGGACAGGGGACATTCTACGAGCAGTACTTC. This rearrangement joins TRBV7-6 to TRBJ2-7; 10 bases are shared with TRBD1. Germline assignment: CDR1 SGHVS and CDR2 FNYEAQ. With V trimmed by 3 bases and J by 3 bases, 5 bases remained unmatched. The CDR3 runs 15 residues.

The V gene is TRBV11-2, the J gene TRBJ1-1; 9 positions match TRBD1. V was clipped by 4 bases and J by 5 bases; unmatched bases: 5. This CDR3 comprises 14 residues. CDR1 and CDR2 (germline): SGHAT, FQNNGV. The CDR3 spells CASSSNRGRTEAFF. Here the CDR3 DNA reads TGTGCCAGCAGCTCCAACAGGGGGCGGACTGAAGCTTTCTTT. Supplemented by reference TRBV11-2 and TRBJ1-1, the full variable domain reads EAGVAQSPRYKIIEKRQSVAFWCNPISGHATLYWYQQILGQGPKLLIQFQNNGVVDDSQLPKDRFSAERLKGVDSTLKIQPAKLEDSAVYLCASSSNRGRTEAFFGQGTRLTVV.

V is TRBV6-1 and J is TRBJ1-5; a possible D gene is TRBD1 (5 bases). Trimming left V 6 bases short and J 0 bases short, with 9 bases between. The CDR3 spans 14 residues. CDR1 is MNHNS and CDR2 is SASEGT in the germline V gene. This chain's CDR3 is CASSLQDSNQPQHF. The CDR3 DNA is TGTGCCAGCAGCCTACAGGATAGCAATCAGCCCCAGCATTTT.

The genes are TRBV30 and TRBJ2-7; D might be TRBD2 (6 bases). Germline CDR1 reads GTSNPN; CDR2 reads SVGIG (reference sequence). CDR3 length: 13 residues. V lost 1 base to trimming and J lost 1 base, with 8 bases between them. As DNA, the CDR3 is TGTGCCTGGAGTGGGGACTTATCCTACGAGCAGTACTTC. Translation gives CAWSGDLSYEQYF.

This chain links TRBV28 with TRBJ1-4; the D gene is possibly TRBD1 (6 bases). Germline lookup yields CDR1 MDHEN and CDR2 SYDVKM. This CDR3 contains 14 residues. V lost 6 bases to trimming and J lost 2 bases, with 10 bases between them. CDR3 protein: CASSRTDTNEKLFF. The CDR3 nucleotides read TGTGCCAGCAGCCGGACAGATACTAATGAAAAACTGTTTTTT.

This chain links TRBV30 with TRBJ1-5; D is uncertain. CDR1 is GTSNPN, CDR2 SVGIG, per germline (reference sequence). Trimming shortened V by 3 bases and J by 5 bases, and 14 bases separated the two germline ends. The CDR3 extends over 14 amino acids. The chain's CDR3 is CAWSRQSDYQPQHF. Written as DNA, the CDR3 is TGTGCCTGGAGCCGTCAGTCAGATTATCAGCCCCAGCATTTT.

The rearrangement joins TRBV10-3 to TRBJ2-3; possibly TRBD2 for D (6 bases). This CDR3 has 13 residues. Between the trimmed V and J ends, which lost 2 bases and 4 bases, there was a span of 7 bases. The germline V gene has CDR1 ENHRY and CDR2 SYGVKD. The CDR3 protein is CAISERGSDTQYF. DNA for the CDR3: TGTGCCATCAGTGAGCGGGGGTCAGATACGCAGTATTTT.

The CDR3 spells CASSKTGGQEETQYF. CDR3 nucleotide sequence: TGTGCCAGCAGCAAAACCGGCGGACAGGAAGAGACCCAGTACTTC. This rearrangement joins TRBV6-5 to TRBJ2-5; the match to TRBD1 covers 7 bases. Germline V gene lookup returns CDR1 MNHEY and CDR2 SVGAGI. This CDR3 comprises 15 residues. J gave up 3 bases and V 6 bases, and 10 bases lay outside the gene matches.

This clone has just a few counts. The chain combines TRBV4-2 with TRBJ2-2; 12 nucleotides align to TRBD2. The CDR3 has 16 amino acids. Germline trimming cut 4 bases from V and 6 bases from J; bases unmatched to any gene: 6. Germline V CDR1 and CDR2: LGHNA, YNFKEQ. The CDR3 DNA is TGTGCCAGCAGCCCCCGACCTAGCGGGGGGGCCGGGGAGCTGTTTTTT. Translated: CASSPRPSGGAGELFF.

The J gene is TRBJ1-1, the V gene TRBV5-1; D perhaps matches TRBD1 (5 bases). This CDR3 spans 15 amino acids. From germline, CDR1 is SGHRS and CDR2 YFSETQ. The V and J ends lost 0 bases and 0 bases respectively, with 9 bases between them. The CDR3: CASSLDAGLNTEAFF. CDR3 coding DNA: TGCGCCAGCAGCTTGGATGCAGGGTTGAACACTGAAGCTTTCTTT.

The rearrangement joins TRBV19 to TRBJ2-1; a weak D match, TRBD2 (6 bases). The germline V gene has CDR1 LNHDA and CDR2 SQIVND (reference sequence). This CDR3 is 14 amino acids long. Between the trimmed V and J ends, which lost 5 bases and 4 bases, there was a span of 12 bases. CDR3 DNA: TGTGCCAGTAGTTCGGGACTTGATTACAATGAGCAGTTCTTC. As protein: CASSSGLDYNEQFF. The full variable domain, in which reference TRBV19 and TRBJ2-1 provide the parts outside the CDR3, is DGGITQSPKYLFRKEGQNVTLSCEQNLNHDAMYWYRQDPGQGLRLIYYSQIVNDFQKGDIAEGYSVSREKKESFPLTVTSAQKNPTAFYLCASSSGLDYNEQFFGPGTRLTVL.

The gene calls are TRBV7-2 and TRBJ1-5; the D is unclear. The CDR3 sequence is 15 residues long. The germline CDR1 and CDR2 sequences are SGHTA and FQGNSA. The V and J ends lost 5 bases and 3 bases respectively, with 14 bases between them. This chain's CDR3 is CASSPLLSINQPQHF. The CDR3 DNA is TGTGCCAGCAGCCCACTCCTGTCAATCAATCAGCCCCAGCATTTT.

The chain uses TRBV7-6 and TRBJ1-1; no clear D. The CDR3 totals 16 residues. CDR1 is SGHVS, CDR2 FNYEAQ, per germline. V was trimmed by 5 bases and J by 2 bases, leaving 18 bases between them. The CDR3 loop is CASSPEVGRTNTEAFF. Written as DNA, the CDR3 is TGTGCCAGCAGCCCGGAAGTGGGCAGGACTAACACTGAAGCTTTCTTT.